Sequencing of this T cell receptor (beta chain) was carried out in a study of prognosis after radiotherapy for stage I lung cancer. Study at large: The study enrolled more than ten men and 5 or 6 women as patients, aged roughly 50 to 95 with a median of about 74 years. The tumor was squamous cell carcinoma for over five patients; for some twelve, it was adenocarcinoma. The patient group included nobody who received concurrent therapy with stereotactic body radiotherapy.

Worth noting for this clonotype: Relative to the germline gene, one junction end is altered; a read error may explain this.

On CT and PET/CT, all patients were node-negative, and none had prior chemotherapy, radiotherapy or other malignancies. It was by two-round multiplex PCR that TCR beta CDR3 was amplified from genomic DNA. For every TRBV and TRBJ gene, a specific primer was used in first-round PCR. A single record per CDR3 protein comes from TCRdb applying MiXCR to the multiplex PCR reads. Counted here are roughly 25,000 distinct CDR3 sequences, approximately 44% occurring once; the ten biggest clones make up more than 12%. This TCR derives from a donor over 45 with non-small cell lung cancer. The material sequenced was PBMCs, taken before or after stereotactic body radiation therapy (not recorded which).

CDR3 nucleotides: TGTGCCAGCAGGGGAGCTAATCAGTCCCAGCATTTT. It encodes CASRGANQSQHF. This chain joins TRBV2 and TRBJ1-5; unclear D gene. The CDR3 covers 12 residues. Germline V gene data show CDR1 as SNHLY and CDR2 as FYNNEI.